Listed below are T cell receptor beta chains from one sample, sequenced in a study of blood T cell repertoires in COVID-19. Assay: immunoSEQ multiplex PCR; the TCRdb copy retains only in-frame clones and omits some. The profile covers 250,000 to 350,000 clones, with 90% appearing a single time and about 1.7% taken by the ten largest. Sequenced sample: PBMCs or T cells enriched from blood (not recorded which). Source of these receptors: a woman aged 18-30 years with acute COVID-19. The CDR3 runs from the conserved cysteine through the conserved F or W. A D gene is named only where the DNA matches it firmly. Size is stated for part of the rows, as once, few or many counts, or as a class when the clone is expanded.

TRBD2,TRBJ2-5,TRBV5-5,NA,TGTGCCAGCACCCGCCCCCGGGCTAGCGGAGCCCAAGAGACCCAGTACTTC,CASTRPRASGAQETQYF
TRBD1,TRBJ1-5,TRBV30,NA,TGTGCCTGGAGTCCTGACAGGGGAGGGGGCAATCAGCCCCAGCATTTT,CAWSPDRGGGNQPQHF
TRBD1,TRBJ1-1,TRBV5-1,NA,TGCGCCAGCAGCCTTGGACAGGGGCTAAGGCTGGTGAACACTGAAGCTTTCTTT,CASSLGQGLRLVNTEAFF
NA,TRBJ1-1,TRBV11-2,once,TGTGCCAGCAGCTTAGATACAGGGTTGAACACTGAAGCTTTCTTT,CASSLDTGLNTEAFF
NA,TRBJ1-1,TRBV27,once,TGTGCCAGCAGTTTAAAATCAGGGGTGAACACTGAAGCTTTCTTT,CASSLKSGVNTEAFF
NA,TRBJ1-1,TRBV7-9,NA,TGTGCCAGCAGCCCCTTGAACACTGAAGCTTTCTTT,CASSPLNTEAFF
TRBD2,TRBJ2-7,TRBV11-1,NA,TGTGCCAGCAGCTTAACGACTAGCGGGAGCTACGAGCAGTACTTC,CASSLTTSGSYEQYF
NA,TRBJ1-2,TRBV29-1,NA,TGCAGCGTTGATTTTGGCCGGGGAGGTAGGATAGGCTACACCTTC,CSVDFGRGGRIGYTF
TRBD1,TRBJ2-1,TRBV6-1,NA,TGTGCCAGCAGTGTGCTTACAGGGGGTATGTACAATGAGCAGTTCTTC,CASSVLTGGMYNEQFF
NA,TRBJ2-7,TRBV5-4,once,TGTGCCAGCAGCTTGGGCCCACTGACTTCGGGTGAGCAGTACTTC,CASSLGPLTSGEQYF
TRBD2,TRBJ2-1,TRBV5-1,NA,TGCGCCAGCAGCTTTTTAGGCGGGAGGGCCTTAAATGAGCAGTTCTTC,CASSFLGGRALNEQFF
NA,TRBJ1-3,TRBV28,NA,TGTGCCAGCACCGTGACAGTATCGCCTGGAAACACCATATATTTT,CASTVTVSPGNTIYF
TRBD1,TRBJ1-2,TRBV11-2,once,TGTGCCAGCAGCTTAGCAGGGACAGGGAACCCCTATGGCTACACCTTC,CASSLAGTGNPYGYTF
NA,TRBJ1-1,TRBV7-9,NA,TGTGCCAGCAGCTTCGGTTTGAACACTGAAGCTTTCTTT,CASSFGLNTEAFF
TRBD1,TRBJ1-3,TRBV14,NA,TGTGCCAGCAGCCAAGCAGGGGGCCGAGGAAACACCATATATTTT,CASSQAGGRGNTIYF
TRBD1,TRBJ1-2,TRBV30,NA,TGTGCCTGGACACTGTCAGGGGGCCAGGGCTACACCTTC,CAWTLSGGQGYTF
NA,TRBJ1-4,TRBV7-2,NA,TGTGCCAGCAGCTTAGTCTCAACTAATGAAAAACTGTTTTTT,CASSLVSTNEKLFF
NA,TRBJ2-5,TRBV7-6,NA,TGTGCCAGCAGCTTAGGGAGGGACGGGAAGGTGACCCAGTACTTC,CASSLGRDGKVTQYF
NA,TRBJ1-3,TRBV28,NA,TGTGCCAGCAGCCCCGCAGGCACTGGAAACACCATATATTTT,CASSPAGTGNTIYF
TRBD2,TRBJ2-1,TRBV4-3,NA,TGCGCCAGCAGCCAAGAACCGGGACTAGCGGGAAACAATGAGCAGTTCTTC,CASSQEPGLAGNNEQFF
NA,TRBJ1-1,TRBV10-2,few,TGCGCCAGCAGTGAGTTTCGGGATAACACTGAAGCTTTCTTT,CASSEFRDNTEAFF
NA,TRBJ2-2,TRBV19,NA,TGTGCCAGTAGTATCCCTGCCCACCTACAGGGAATGGACACCGGGGAGCTGTTTTTT,CASSIPAHLQGMDTGELFF
NA,TRBJ1-2,TRBV25-1,NA,TGTGCCAGCAGTGAATATATAGCGGAAATCCCCTATGGCTACACCTTC,CASSEYIAEIPYGYTF
TRBD2,TRBJ2-1,TRBV27,NA,TGTGCCAGCAGCTCTAGCGGGAGTTACAATGAGCAGTTCTTC,CASSSSGSYNEQFF
NA,TRBJ2-5,TRBV18,NA,TGTGCCAGCTCAGGCGGACACCGAGAGACCCAGTACTTC,CASSGGHRETQYF
TRBD2,TRBJ2-1,TRBV30,once,TGTGCCTGGAGTCCGCTCGGCGGGAGGACGAATGAGCAGTTCTTC,CAWSPLGGRTNEQFF
TRBD2,TRBJ2-1,TRBV4-3,NA,TGCGCCAGCAGCTATGGGACTAGCGGAACCTACAATGAGCAGTTCTTC,CASSYGTSGTYNEQFF